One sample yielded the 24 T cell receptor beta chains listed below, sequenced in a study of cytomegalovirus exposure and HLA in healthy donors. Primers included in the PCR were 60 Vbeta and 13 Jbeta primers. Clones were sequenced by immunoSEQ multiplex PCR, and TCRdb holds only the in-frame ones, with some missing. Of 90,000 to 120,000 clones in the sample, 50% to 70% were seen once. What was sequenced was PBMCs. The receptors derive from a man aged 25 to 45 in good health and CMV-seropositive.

CDR3 DNA: TGTGCCAGCAGCGTAGAGTCCAGGGAGGTCACCGGGGAGCTGTTTTTT. As protein: CASSVESREVTGELFF. This rearrangement joins TRBV9 to TRBJ2-2, with D perhaps TRBD2 (6 bases). The CDR3 runs 16 residues. V was trimmed by 0 bases and J by 4 bases, leaving 13 bases between them. Germline CDR1 and CDR2: SGDLS and YYNGEE.

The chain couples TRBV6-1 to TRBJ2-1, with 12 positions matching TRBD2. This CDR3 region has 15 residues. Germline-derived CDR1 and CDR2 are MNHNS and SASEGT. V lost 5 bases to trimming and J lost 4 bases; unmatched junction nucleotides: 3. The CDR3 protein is CASSSLAGGYNEQFF. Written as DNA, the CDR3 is TGTGCCAGCAGTTCCCTAGCGGGGGGGTACAATGAGCAGTTCTTC.

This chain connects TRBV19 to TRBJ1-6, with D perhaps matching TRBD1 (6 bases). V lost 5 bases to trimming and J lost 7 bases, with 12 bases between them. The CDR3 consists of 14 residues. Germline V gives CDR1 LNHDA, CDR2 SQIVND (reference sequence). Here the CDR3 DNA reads TGTGCCAGTAGTTCCCAGGGGCGGAATTCACCCCTCCACTTT. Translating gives CASSSQGRNSPLHF.

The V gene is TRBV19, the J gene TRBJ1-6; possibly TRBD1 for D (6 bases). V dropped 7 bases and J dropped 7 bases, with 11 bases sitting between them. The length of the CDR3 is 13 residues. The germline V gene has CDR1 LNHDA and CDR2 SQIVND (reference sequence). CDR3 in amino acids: CASKRGANSPLHF. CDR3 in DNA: TGTGCCAGTAAGCGGGGGGCCAATTCACCCCTCCACTTT.

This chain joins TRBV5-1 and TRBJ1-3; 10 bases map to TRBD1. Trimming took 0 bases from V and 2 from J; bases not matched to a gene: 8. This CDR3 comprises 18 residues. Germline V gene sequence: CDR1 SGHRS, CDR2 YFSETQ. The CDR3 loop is CASSLVFRGQGPGNTIYF. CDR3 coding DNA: TGCGCCAGCAGCTTGGTATTTAGGGGACAGGGGCCTGGAAACACCATATATTTT.

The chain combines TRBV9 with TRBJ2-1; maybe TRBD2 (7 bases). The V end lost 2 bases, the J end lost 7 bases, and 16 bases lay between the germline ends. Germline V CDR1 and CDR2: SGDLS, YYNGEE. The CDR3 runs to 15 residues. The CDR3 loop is CASSVVGGLGNEQFF. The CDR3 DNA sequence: TGTGCCAGCAGCGTGGTCGGGGGGCTTGGGAATGAGCAGTTCTTC.

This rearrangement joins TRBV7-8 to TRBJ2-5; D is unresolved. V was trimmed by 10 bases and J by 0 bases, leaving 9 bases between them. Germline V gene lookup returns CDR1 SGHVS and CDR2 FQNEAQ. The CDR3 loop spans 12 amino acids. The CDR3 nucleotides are TGTGCCACCACCCTAAACCAAGAGACCCAGTACTTC. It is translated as CATTLNQETQYF.

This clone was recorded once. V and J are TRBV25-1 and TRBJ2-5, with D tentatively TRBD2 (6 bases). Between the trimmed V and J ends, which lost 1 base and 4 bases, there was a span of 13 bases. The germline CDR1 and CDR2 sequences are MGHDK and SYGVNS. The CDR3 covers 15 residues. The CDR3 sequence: CASSESLGGSETQYF. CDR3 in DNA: TGTGCCAGCAGTGAATCATTAGGAGGGTCAGAGACCCAGTACTTC.

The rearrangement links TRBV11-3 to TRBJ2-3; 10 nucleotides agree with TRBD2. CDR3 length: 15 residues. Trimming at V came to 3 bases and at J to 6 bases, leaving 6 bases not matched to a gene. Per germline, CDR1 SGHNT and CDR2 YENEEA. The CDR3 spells CASSFRAGGPDTQYF. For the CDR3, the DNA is TGTGCCAGCAGCTTTAGAGCGGGGGGGCCCGATACGCAGTATTTT.

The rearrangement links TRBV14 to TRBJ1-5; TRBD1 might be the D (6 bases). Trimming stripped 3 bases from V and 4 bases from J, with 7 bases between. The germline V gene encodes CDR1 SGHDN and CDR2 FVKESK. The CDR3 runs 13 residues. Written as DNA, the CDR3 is TGTGCCAGCAGCCACGGACAGAATCAGCCCCAGCATTTT. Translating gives CASSHGQNQPQHF. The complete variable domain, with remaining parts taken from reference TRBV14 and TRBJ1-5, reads EAGVTQFPSHSVIEKGQTVTLRCDPISGHDNLYWYRRVMGKEIKFLLHFVKESKQDESGMPNNRFLAERTGGTYSTLKVQPAELEDSGVYFCASSHGQNQPQHFGDGTRLSIL.

In DNA form, the CDR3 reads TGTGCCAGCAAGACAGGGAGCACAGAGACCCAGTACTTC. Its translation is CASKTGSTETQYF. The rearrangement uses TRBV5-4 and TRBJ2-5; TRBD1 matches at 7 bases. This CDR3 spans 13 amino acids. Germline trimming cut 6 bases from V and 4 bases from J; bases unmatched to any gene: 6. Germline V gene lookup returns CDR1 SGHNT and CDR2 YYREEE (reference sequence).

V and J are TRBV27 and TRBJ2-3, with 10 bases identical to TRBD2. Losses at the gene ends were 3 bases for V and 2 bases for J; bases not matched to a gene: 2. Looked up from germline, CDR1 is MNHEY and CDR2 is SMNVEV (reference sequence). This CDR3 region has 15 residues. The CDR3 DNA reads TGTGCCAGCAGTTTCCTAGCGGGGGCCACAGATACGCAGTATTTT. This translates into CASSFLAGATDTQYF.

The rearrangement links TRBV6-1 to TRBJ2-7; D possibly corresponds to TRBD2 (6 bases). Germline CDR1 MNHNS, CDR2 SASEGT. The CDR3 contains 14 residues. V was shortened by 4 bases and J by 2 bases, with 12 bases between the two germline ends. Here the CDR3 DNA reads TGTGCCAGCAGTGGGGAGGTGGCGGCCTACGAGCAGTACTTC. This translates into CASSGEVAAYEQYF.

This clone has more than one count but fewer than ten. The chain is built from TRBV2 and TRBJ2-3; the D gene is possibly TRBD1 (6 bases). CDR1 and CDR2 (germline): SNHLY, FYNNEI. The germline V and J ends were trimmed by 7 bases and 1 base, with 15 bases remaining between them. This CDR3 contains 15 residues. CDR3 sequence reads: CASTSWGLGTDTQYF. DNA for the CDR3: TGTGCCAGCACCTCCTGGGGGCTGGGCACAGATACGCAGTATTTT.

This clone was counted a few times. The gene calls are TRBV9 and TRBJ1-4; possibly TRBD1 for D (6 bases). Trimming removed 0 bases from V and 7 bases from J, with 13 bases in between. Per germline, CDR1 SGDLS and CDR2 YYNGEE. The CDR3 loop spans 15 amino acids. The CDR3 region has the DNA TGTGCCAGCAGCGTAGGGGGGCTCTCTAGTGAAAAACTGTTTTTT. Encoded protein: CASSVGGLSSEKLFF.

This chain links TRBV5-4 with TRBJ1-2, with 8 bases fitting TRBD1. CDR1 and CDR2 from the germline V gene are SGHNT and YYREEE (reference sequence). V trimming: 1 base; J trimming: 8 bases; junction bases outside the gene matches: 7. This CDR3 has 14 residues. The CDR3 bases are TGTGCCAGCAGCTTGTCCGGGACAGGTCGAGGCTACACCTTC. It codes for CASSLSGTGRGYTF. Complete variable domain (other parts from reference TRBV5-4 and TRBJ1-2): ETGVTQSPTHLIKTRGQQVTLRCSSQSGHNTVSWYQQALGQGPQFIFQYYREEENGRGNFPPRFSGLQFPNYSSELNVNALELDDSALYLCASSLSGTGRGYTFGSGTRLTVV.

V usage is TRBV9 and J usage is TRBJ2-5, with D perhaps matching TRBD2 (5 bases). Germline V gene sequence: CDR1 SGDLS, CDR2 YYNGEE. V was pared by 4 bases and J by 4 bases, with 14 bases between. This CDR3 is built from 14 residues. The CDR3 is CASSPLAGGETQYF. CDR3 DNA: TGTGCCAGCAGCCCTTTGGCGGGTGGAGAGACCCAGTACTTC.

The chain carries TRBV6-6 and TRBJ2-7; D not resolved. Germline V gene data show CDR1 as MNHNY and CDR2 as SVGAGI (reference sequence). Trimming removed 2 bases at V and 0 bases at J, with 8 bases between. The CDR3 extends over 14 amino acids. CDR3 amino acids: CASSYGQLSYEQYF. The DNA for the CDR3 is TGTGCCAGCAGTTACGGGCAGCTCTCCTACGAGCAGTACTTC.

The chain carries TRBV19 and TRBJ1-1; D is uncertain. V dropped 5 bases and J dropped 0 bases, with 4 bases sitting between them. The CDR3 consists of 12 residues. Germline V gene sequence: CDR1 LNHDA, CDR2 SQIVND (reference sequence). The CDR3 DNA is TGTGCCAGTAGTTCGGTGAACACTGAAGCTTTCTTT. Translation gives CASSSVNTEAFF.

In DNA, the CDR3 is TGTGCCAGCAGCGTAGGATACGGACAGGGAAATAAGTATTTT. Translating gives CASSVGYGQGNKYF. The chain has TRBV9 and TRBJ2-3, with 8 nucleotides matching TRBD1. Per germline, CDR1 SGDLS and CDR2 YYNGEE. CDR3 length: 14 amino acids. V trimming: 0 bases; J trimming: 13 bases; junction bases outside the gene matches: 10.

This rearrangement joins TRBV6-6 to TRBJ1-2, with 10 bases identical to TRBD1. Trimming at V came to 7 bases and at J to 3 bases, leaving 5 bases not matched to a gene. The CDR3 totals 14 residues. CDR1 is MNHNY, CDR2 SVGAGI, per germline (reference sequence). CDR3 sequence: CASTGQGGYYGYTF. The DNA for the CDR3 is TGTGCCAGCACTGGACAGGGGGGTTACTATGGCTACACCTTC.

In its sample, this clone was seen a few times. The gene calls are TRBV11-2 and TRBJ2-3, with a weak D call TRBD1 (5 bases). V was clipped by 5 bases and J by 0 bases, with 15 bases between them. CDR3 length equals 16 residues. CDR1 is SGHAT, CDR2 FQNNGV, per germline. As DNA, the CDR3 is TGTGCCAGCAGCGTGGGGCGGCAGGGTAGCACAGATACGCAGTATTTT. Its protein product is CASSVGRQGSTDTQYF.

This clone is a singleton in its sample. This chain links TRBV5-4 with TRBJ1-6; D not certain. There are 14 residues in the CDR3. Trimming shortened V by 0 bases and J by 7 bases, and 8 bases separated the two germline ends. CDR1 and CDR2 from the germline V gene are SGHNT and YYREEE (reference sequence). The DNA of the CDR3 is TGTGCCAGCAGCTTGGAGGGAGGGAATTCACCCCTCCACTTT. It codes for CASSLEGGNSPLHF.

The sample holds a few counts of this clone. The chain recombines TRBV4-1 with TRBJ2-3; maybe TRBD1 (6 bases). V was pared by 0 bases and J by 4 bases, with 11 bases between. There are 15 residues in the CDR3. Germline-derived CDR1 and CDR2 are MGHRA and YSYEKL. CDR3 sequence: CASSQDLGTSDTQYF. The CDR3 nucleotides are TGCGCCAGCAGCCAAGATCTCGGGACATCAGATACGCAGTATTTT.